Sequencing of this T cell receptor (beta chain) was carried out in a study of T cells in Graves' hyperthyroidism and ophthalmopathy (dated by TCRdb to the late 2010s). Looking at the study overall: Peripheral blood samples were taken at initial diagnosis, before any treatment was given. The 80 to 100 discovery patients were randomly divided into training and test sets at a 7:3 ratio. The paper describes TCR Vbeta CDR3 sequencing of 120 to 150 peripheral blood samples, made up of 43 ophthalmopathy patients, roughly 75 hyperthyroidism patients and 17 progressor patients. To identify distinguishing TCR V-J signatures, a discovery cohort of about 95 patients was used, comprising 43 with Graves' ophthalmopathy and approximately 58 with stable Graves' hyperthyroidism. Prospective prediction of ophthalmopathy was tested in an independent validation cohort consisting of about 20 hyperthyroidism patients and some 15 patients who later progressed to ophthalmopathy. In addition, the study compared T-cell repertoires in thyroid tissue and in blood from roughly six Graves' hyperthyroidism patients. Once sampling was done, hyperthyroidism patients were given methimazole at a starting dose of 30 mg daily, whereas ophthalmopathy patients were given high-dose intravenous methylprednisolone.

Overall results and qualifications from the work: Ophthalmopathy was separated from stable hyperthyroidism by a 13 V-J signature model, with over 85% sensitivity and around 81% specificity obtained in cross-validation and 80%/75% obtained in testing. In validation, the model predicted progression to ophthalmopathy with 55% to 71% sensitivity and less than 80% specificity, a median of about 6 months before onset. Sample size was not statistically predetermined, and blinding of investigators to group allocation was not performed. Most expanded thyroid clonotypes (frequency above 0.001) were also found in blood, which suggests that blood repertoires may mirror thyroid immune responses.

A patient counted as having stable Graves' hyperthyroidism if no progression to ophthalmopathy occurred over 18 months of follow-up. The hyperthyroidism patients were between 18 and 65 years old and newly diagnosed, with a disease duration of less than 2 months. Exclusion was applied to patients with uncontrolled infections, other autoimmune diseases, pregnancy or lactation. Diagnoses were established on the basis of clinical symptoms, serum thyroxine and TRAb, thyroid ultrasound, and orbital computed tomography. Ficoll-Paque density gradient centrifugation was used to isolate PBMCs from around 10 ml of fresh peripheral blood. Trizol reagent was used to extract total RNA, and RNA quality was then checked on an Agilent 2100 Bioanalyzer. A word on this clonotype: What antigen it recognizes has not been identified. One base away there is no much larger clone; base qualities are not given.

V is pruned by 3 bases and J by 5 bases, leaving 3 bases of the junction without a gene match. There are 13 amino acids in the CDR3, from cysteine to phenylalanine inclusive. Only the CDR3 DNA stays, 39 bases, in frame from base 1. According to the germline V gene (reference sequence), CDR1 reads DFQATT and CDR2 reads SNEGSKA. Amplification of TCR beta CDR3 regions was carried out from RNA transcripts. A first-round RT-PCR of the TCR CDR3 used the HTBI primer set with the Qiagen OneStep RT-PCR kit. Libraries were constructed in a second round of multiplex PCR, after which size selection and purification were performed. Libraries were sequenced paired-end with 100 bp reads on an Illumina HiSeq2000. The authors processed their data as follows. SOAPnuke was used to process the raw data, throwing out any read that contained adapters or uncalled bases, had a mean Phred below 15, or lacked an exact constant-primer or identifier match. High-quality paired reads were merged with COPE v1.2.5, and unique nucleotide sequences were defined as clonotypes. MiTCR v1.1 was used to align clonotypes to the IMGT TRBV, TRBD and TRBJ reference segments. Analysis was restricted to V-J combinations with a frequency above 0.0001, which covered just over 98% of repertoires. The TCS score was defined as the ratio of F50 (clonal expansion) to E x V (chaos), calculated using BLOSUM62-based TCRdist between CDR3 peptides within each V-J. Welch's t-statistics and random forest reduced 500 to 650 V-J features to 13, which were used in a naive Bayes classifier (R e1071). The public reads were run again by TCRdb, first through fastp at Q25 and then through MiXCR, and only productive beta chains were kept. Identical CDR3 proteins give one entry, which carries the most common genes and DNA. TCRdb assigned the V and J calls; the authors' analysis was not used. For this sample there are about 720,000 distinct CDR3 sequences; around 17% appear just once. In total, the top ten clones hold approximately 8.4% of the sample.

The sample taken for sequencing was blood. Recombination connected TRBV20-1 to TRBJ1-4; the junction holds 7 bases that match TRBD1. The source is a man younger than 35 with Graves' hyperthyroidism. The DNA sequence is given as TGCAGTGCTAGGACGGGACAGAATGAAAAACTGTTTTTT. Its translation reads: CSARTGQNEKLFF.